A single sample gave rise to the 28 T cell receptor beta chains below, sequenced in a study of blood T cell repertoires in COVID-19. TCRdb keeps only in-frame clones here, not all; method: immunoSEQ multiplex PCR. The table lists about 110,000 clones, 88% of them singletons, with 3% to 3.5% in the top ten. The specimen was peripheral blood. Source of these receptors: a woman between 50 and 59 years old with acute or convalescent COVID-19.

The chain recombines TRBV3-1 (or the pseudogene TRBV3-2) with TRBJ1-1; 10 bases line up with TRBD1. There are 13 residues in the CDR3. The V gene's germline CDR1 is LGHDT and CDR2 YNNKEL (reference sequence). V trimming: 7 bases; J trimming: 11 bases; junction bases outside the gene matches: 10. The CDR3 DNA sequence: TGTGCCAGCAAACCGGGACAGGGGTTGTCCGCTTTCTTT. The encoded protein is CASKPGQGLSAFF.

The gene calls are TRBV11-2 and TRBJ1-4; D may be TRBD1 (5 bases). Germline-derived CDR1 and CDR2 are SGHAT and FQNNGV. Trimming took off 2 bases at V and 10 bases at J, with 14 bases between the two ends. The CDR3 has 14 residues. CDR3 DNA: TGTGCCAGCAGCTTAAATCGGCAGGGTGGAAAACTGTTTTTT. Translated: CASSLNRQGGKLFF.

The CDR3 here is CSVRTGTGASGLFF. The CDR3 region has the DNA TGCAGCGTCCGGACTGGGACAGGAGCATCAGGTCTGTTCTTC. The chain links TRBV29-1 to TRBJ2-1; 8 nucleotides line up with TRBD1. V shed 6 bases, J shed 15 bases, and the junction held 19 bases outside the gene matches. Germline CDR1 reads SQVTM; CDR2 reads ANQGSEA. This CDR3 has 14 residues.

The rearrangement links TRBV5-4 to TRBJ2-1; 9 positions match TRBD1. The CDR3 runs 15 residues. V trimming: 2 bases; J trimming: 4 bases; junction bases outside the gene matches: 4. CDR1 and CDR2 (germline): SGHNT, YYREEE (reference sequence). Written as DNA, the CDR3 is TGTGCCAGCAGCTTCGGGACAGGGAATTACAATGAGCAGTTCTTC. Translated, it gives CASSFGTGNYNEQFF.

The gene calls are TRBV10-3 and TRBJ1-5; D might be TRBD1 (6 bases). V lost 10 bases and J 0 bases, leaving 16 bases between the germline ends. CDR3 length equals 15 residues. Germline values: CDR1 ENHRY, CDR2 SYGVKD. CDR3 residues: CATQDRIDSNQPQHF. CDR3 DNA sequence: TGTGCCACCCAAGACAGGATTGATAGCAATCAGCCCCAGCATTTT.

A word on this clone: A read error may produce the germline difference seen at one junction end. This sequence joins TRBV30 and TRBJ2-7; possibly TRBD1 for D (6 bases). Germline CDR1 is GTSNPN and CDR2 is SVGIG (reference sequence). The CDR3 is made up of 11 amino acids. The CDR3 DNA sequence: TGTGCTTGGACAGAATCCTACGAGCAGTACTTC. This translates into CAWTESYEQYF.

The chain links TRBV7-7 to TRBJ2-2; 7 bases agree with TRBD2. V lost 1 base, J lost 2 bases, and 4 bases stayed unmatched. The CDR3 is 16 amino acids. Per the germline V gene, CDR1 is SSHAT and CDR2 is FNYEAQ (reference sequence). Written as DNA, the CDR3 is TGTGCCAGCAGCTTAGGTTCTAGCGGAAACACCGGGGAGCTGTTTTTT. It codes for CASSLGSSGNTGELFF.

This chain uses TRBV2 with TRBJ2-2, with 10 bases matching TRBD2. The ends lost 5 bases at V and 4 bases at J; junction bases unmatched: 10. This CDR3 contains 17 residues. Germline V lookup: CDR1 SNHLY, CDR2 FYNNEI. The chain's CDR3 is CASSRTAVAGGTGELFF. The DNA for the CDR3 is TGTGCCAGCAGTAGGACGGCAGTAGCGGGAGGCACCGGGGAGCTGTTTTTT.

This clone was recorded only once. The chain uses TRBV28 and TRBJ2-7, with 14 bases aligning to TRBD2. This CDR3 spans 14 amino acids. The germline V gene has CDR1 MDHEN and CDR2 SYDVKM. With V trimmed by 6 bases and J by 9 bases, 7 bases remained unmatched. As DNA, the CDR3 is TGTGCCAGCAGCCGACTAGCGGGAGGGCCCCCGCAGTACTTC. Translating gives CASSRLAGGPPQYF. The full variable domain, its missing parts supplied by reference TRBV28 and TRBJ2-7, is DVKVTQSSRYLVKRTGEKVFLECVQDMDHENMFWYRQDPGLGLRLIYFSYDVKMKEKGDIPEGYSVSREKKERFSLILESASTNQTSMYLCASSRLAGGPPQYFGPGTRLTVT.

This sequence joins TRBV2 and TRBJ2-3, with unresolved D. CDR1 is SNHLY, CDR2 FYNNEI, per germline. The CDR3 has 14 amino acids. V gave up 2 bases and J gave up 1 base, with 7 bases separating them. Here the CDR3 reads CASSERGGTDTQYF. CDR3 DNA sequence: TGTGCCAGCAGTGAAAGAGGTGGCACAGATACGCAGTATTTT.

This clone was detected once. The V and J genes are TRBV24-1 and TRBJ2-3; a possible D gene is TRBD1 (6 bases). V dropped 2 bases and J dropped 2 bases, with 16 bases sitting between them. In germline, CDR1 is KGHDR, CDR2 SFDVKD. This CDR3 region has 17 residues. This CDR3 reads CATSDWPGAGSTDTQYF. The CDR3 nucleotides read TGTGCCACCAGTGATTGGCCAGGGGCAGGCTCCACAGATACGCAGTATTTT.

The chain combines TRBV10-3 with TRBJ2-1; 12 bases agree with TRBD2. This CDR3 has 16 amino acids. Germline V gene lookup returns CDR1 ENHRY and CDR2 SYGVKD. The V gene end was trimmed by 6 bases and the J gene end by 2 bases; junction bases not matched to a gene: 5. CDR3 DNA sequence: TGTGCCATCAGCCCAGGACTAGCGGGGACCTACAATGAGCAGTTCTTC. Its protein is CAISPGLAGTYNEQFF.

The chain carries TRBV6-5 and TRBJ1-2; D gene ambiguous. This CDR3 has 12 amino acids. The V end was cut by 7 bases, the J end by 4 bases, with 10 bases between. Germline-derived CDR1 and CDR2 are MNHEY and SVGAGI. The CDR3: CASKDILYGYTF. For the CDR3, the DNA is TGTGCCAGCAAAGACATCCTCTATGGCTACACCTTC.

The J gene is TRBJ1-4, the V gene TRBV5-1, with D unresolved. Germline loops: CDR1 SGHRS, CDR2 YFSETQ. V was cut by 0 bases and J by 5 bases, with 8 bases left in between. This CDR3 contains 14 residues. Here the CDR3 reads CASSLEPPNEKLFF. CDR3 bases: TGCGCCAGCAGCTTGGAGCCACCAAATGAAAAACTGTTTTTT.

The chain has TRBV21-1 and TRBJ1-3; whether TRBD1, the table's D call, matches the DNA was not checked. TRBV21-1 is noted as a pseudogene. The CDR3 is made up of 16 amino acids. The chain's CDR3 is CASSRPGTGSLNTIYF. The CDR3 coding sequence is TGTGCCAGCAGCAGGCCCGGGACAGGGTCCCTAAACACCATATATTTT.

The J gene is TRBJ2-1, the V gene TRBV7-2; 14 bases match TRBD2. The germline V gene encodes CDR1 SGHTA and CDR2 FQGNSA. The CDR3 is 15 amino acids. With 3 bases clipped from V and 7 bases from J, the junction kept 2 bases outside the gene matches. The chain's CDR3 is CASSFGLAGGNEQFF. CDR3 bases: TGTGCCAGCAGCTTCGGACTAGCGGGAGGAAATGAGCAGTTCTTC.

This clone showed up just once. The CDR3 DNA is TGTGCCAGCAGCTTACAGAGCGTCGGTCTCACTGAAGCTTTCTTT. It is translated as CASSLQSVGLTEAFF. The V and J genes are TRBV7-9 and TRBJ1-1; no clear D. The CDR3 runs 15 residues. The V gene lost 2 bases and the J gene lost 4 bases, with 14 bases spanning the gap. The germline gives CDR1 SEHNR, CDR2 FQNEAQ (reference sequence).

V and J are TRBV5-8 and TRBJ2-1, with TRBD2 identical over 9 bases. Germline values: CDR1 SGHTS, CDR2 YDEGEE. J was trimmed by 3 bases and V by 4 bases; bases with no gene match: 5. The length of the CDR3 is 15 residues. This CDR3 is CASSLSGRIYNEQFF. The CDR3 region has the DNA TGTGCCAGCAGCCTTAGCGGGAGAATCTACAATGAGCAGTTCTTC.

This chain uses TRBV2 with TRBJ2-7, with D possibly being TRBD1 (6 bases). The CDR3 is made up of 13 amino acids. Germline CDR1 SNHLY, CDR2 FYNNEI. With 6 bases removed from V and 8 bases from J, the gap between germline ends came to 17 bases. The CDR3 loop is CASRDSTYEKQYF. DNA for the CDR3: TGTGCCAGCAGGGACAGCACCTACGAGAAGCAGTACTTC.

The chain recombines TRBV13 with TRBJ1-1; 8 bases are shared with TRBD1. Germline V gene lookup returns CDR1 PRHDT and CDR2 FYEKMQ (reference sequence). The ends lost 5 bases at V and 8 bases at J; junction bases unmatched: 7. The CDR3 spans 13 residues. In DNA form, the CDR3 reads TGTGCCAGCAGCCACCGGGACAGGCGGGAAGCTTTCTTT. It encodes CASSHRDRREAFF.

This clone was picked up a small number of times. The chain employs TRBV7-9 and TRBJ1-1; no definite D call. Trimming stripped 3 bases from V and 3 bases from J, with 11 bases between. Germline assignment: CDR1 SEHNR and CDR2 FQNEAQ (reference sequence). The CDR3 runs 14 residues. The CDR3 loop is CASSLTQEDTEAFF. In DNA, the CDR3 is TGTGCCAGCAGCTTGACCCAGGAGGACACTGAAGCTTTCTTT.

This chain connects TRBV2 to TRBJ2-7, with TRBD1 identical over 8 bases. This CDR3 has 13 amino acids. J gave up 3 bases and V 10 bases, and 8 bases lay outside the gene matches. Looked up from germline, CDR1 is SNHLY and CDR2 is FYNNEI. The CDR3 bases are TGTGCCACATCTTGGACAGGGCGCTACGAGCAGTACTTC. This sequence encodes CATSWTGRYEQYF.

The V and J genes are TRBV28 and TRBJ2-1; 12 bases fit TRBD1. CDR3 length: 17 residues. In germline, CDR1 is MDHEN, CDR2 SYDVKM. The junction had 9 bases not matched to a gene; V was cut back by 5 bases and J by 4 bases. The CDR3 nucleotides are TGTGCCAGCAGTAAGACCGGGGGACAGGGGGCTTACAATGAGCAGTTCTTC. It yields the protein CASSKTGGQGAYNEQFF.

The rearrangement uses TRBV6-1 and TRBJ1-2; maybe TRBD1 (6 bases). V shed 1 base and J shed 7 bases, with 10 bases lying between them. CDR1 and CDR2 (germline): MNHNS, SASEGT. The CDR3 spans 13 residues. CDR3 DNA: TGTGCCAGCAGTGAAGATCAAGGGGGTGGCTACACCTTC. Amino acids: CASSEDQGGGYTF.

The chain is built from TRBV7-9 and TRBJ1-5, with D perhaps TRBD1 (5 bases). The CDR3 is 15 amino acids. V gave up 1 base and J gave up 1 base, with 8 bases separating them. Per the germline V gene, CDR1 is SEHNR and CDR2 is FQNEAQ (reference sequence). The CDR3 protein is CASSLGGGSNQPQHF. For the CDR3, the DNA is TGTGCCAGCAGCTTAGGCGGGGGGAGCAATCAGCCCCAGCATTTT.

The rearrangement uses TRBV7-9 and TRBJ2-3, with 7 nucleotides matching TRBD1. Per germline, CDR1 SEHNR and CDR2 FQNEAQ (reference sequence). V lost 3 bases to trimming and J lost 4 bases; unmatched junction nucleotides: 7. The CDR3 is 15 amino acids. The CDR3 is CASSLANRGADTQYF. The CDR3 DNA is TGTGCCAGCAGCTTGGCTAACAGGGGTGCAGATACGCAGTATTTT.

The chain is built from TRBV10-2 and TRBJ2-2; possible D gene TRBD2, 5 bases. Per the germline V gene, CDR1 is WSHSY and CDR2 is SAAADI. CDR3 length equals 15 residues. V lost 4 bases, J lost 0 bases, and 9 bases lay in between. As DNA, the CDR3 is TGCGCCAGCAGTGGTCCGGGGACGAACACCGGGGAGCTGTTTTTT. The encoded protein is CASSGPGTNTGELFF.

This rearrangement joins TRBV12-5 to TRBJ2-2; 10 bases are a match to TRBD2. Germline V gene data show CDR1 as LGHNT and CDR2 as FRNRAP. This CDR3 is 17 amino acids long. The V segment lost 3 bases and the J segment 3 bases; nucleotides outside the gene matches: 7. The CDR3 DNA sequence: TGTGCTAGTGGTTTAGATTTAGGACTAGCGGACACCGGGGAGCTGTTTTTT. Amino acids: CASGLDLGLADTGELFF.